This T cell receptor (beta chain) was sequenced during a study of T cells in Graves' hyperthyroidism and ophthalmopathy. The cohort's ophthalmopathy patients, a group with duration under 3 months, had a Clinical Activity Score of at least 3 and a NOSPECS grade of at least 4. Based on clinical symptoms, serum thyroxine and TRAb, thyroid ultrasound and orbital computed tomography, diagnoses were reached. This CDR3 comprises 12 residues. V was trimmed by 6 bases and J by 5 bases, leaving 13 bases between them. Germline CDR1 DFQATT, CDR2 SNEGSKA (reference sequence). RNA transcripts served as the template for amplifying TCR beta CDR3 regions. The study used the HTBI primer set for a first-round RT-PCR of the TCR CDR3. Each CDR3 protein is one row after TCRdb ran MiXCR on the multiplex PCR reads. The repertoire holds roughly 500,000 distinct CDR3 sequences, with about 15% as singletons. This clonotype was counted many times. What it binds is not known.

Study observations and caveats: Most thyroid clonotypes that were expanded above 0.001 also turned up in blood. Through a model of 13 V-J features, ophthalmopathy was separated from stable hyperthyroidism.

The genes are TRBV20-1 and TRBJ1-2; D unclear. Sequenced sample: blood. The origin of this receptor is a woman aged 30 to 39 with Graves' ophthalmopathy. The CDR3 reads CSAKRGSYGYTF. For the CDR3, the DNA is TGCAGTGCCAAACGGGGAAGTTATGGCTACACCTTC.